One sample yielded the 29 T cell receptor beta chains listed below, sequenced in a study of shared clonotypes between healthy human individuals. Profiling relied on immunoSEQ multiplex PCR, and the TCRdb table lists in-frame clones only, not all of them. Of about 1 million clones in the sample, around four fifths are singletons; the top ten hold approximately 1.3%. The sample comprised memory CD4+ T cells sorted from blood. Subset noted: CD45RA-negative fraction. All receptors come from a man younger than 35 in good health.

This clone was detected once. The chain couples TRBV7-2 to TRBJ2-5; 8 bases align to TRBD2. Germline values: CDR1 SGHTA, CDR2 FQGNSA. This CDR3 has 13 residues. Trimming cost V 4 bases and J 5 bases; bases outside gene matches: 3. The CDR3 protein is CASSWGLEETQYF. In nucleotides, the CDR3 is TGTGCCAGCAGCTGGGGACTAGAGGAGACCCAGTACTTC.

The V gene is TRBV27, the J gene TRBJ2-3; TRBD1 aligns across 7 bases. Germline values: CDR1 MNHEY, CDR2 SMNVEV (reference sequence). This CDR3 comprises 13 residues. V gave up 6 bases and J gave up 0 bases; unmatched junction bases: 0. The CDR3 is CASRTGSTDTQYF. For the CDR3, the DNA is TGTGCCAGCAGGACAGGGAGCACAGATACGCAGTATTTT.

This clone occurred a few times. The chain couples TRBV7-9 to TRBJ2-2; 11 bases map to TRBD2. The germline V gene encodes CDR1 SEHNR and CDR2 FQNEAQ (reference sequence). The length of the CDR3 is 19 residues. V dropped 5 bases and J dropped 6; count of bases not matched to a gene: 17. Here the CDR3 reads CASSPTRGTSGIGAGELFF. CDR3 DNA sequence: TGTGCCAGCAGCCCAACACGTGGGACTAGCGGTATTGGGGCCGGGGAGCTGTTTTTT.

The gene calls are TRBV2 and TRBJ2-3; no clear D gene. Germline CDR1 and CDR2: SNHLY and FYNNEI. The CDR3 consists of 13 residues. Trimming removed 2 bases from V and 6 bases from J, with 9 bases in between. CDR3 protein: CASSEMTYDTQYF. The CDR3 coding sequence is TGTGCCAGCAGTGAAATGACGTACGATACGCAGTATTTT. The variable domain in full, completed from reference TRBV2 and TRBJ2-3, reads EPEVTQTPSHQVTQMGQEVILRCVPISNHLYFYWYRQILGQKVEFLVSFYNNEISEKSEIFDDQFSVERPDGSNFTLKIRSTKLEDSAMYFCASSEMTYDTQYFGPGTRLTVL.

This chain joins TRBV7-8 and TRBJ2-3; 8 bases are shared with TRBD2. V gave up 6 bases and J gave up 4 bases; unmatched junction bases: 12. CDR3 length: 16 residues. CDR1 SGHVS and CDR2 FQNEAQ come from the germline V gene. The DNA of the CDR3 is TGTGCCAGCAGTCTAGGCGGGGGGACTAGGGCAGATACGCAGTATTTT. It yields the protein CASSLGGGTRADTQYF.

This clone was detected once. This chain's CDR3 is CASTVEMTNEKLFF. The CDR3 DNA reads as TGTGCCAGCACTGTGGAAATGACTAATGAAAAACTGTTTTTT. The rearrangement uses TRBV2 and TRBJ1-4, with D hard to call. Germline V gene data show CDR1 as SNHLY and CDR2 as FYNNEI. Trimming pared 7 bases from V and 2 bases from J, leaving 11 bases between. The CDR3 contains 14 residues.

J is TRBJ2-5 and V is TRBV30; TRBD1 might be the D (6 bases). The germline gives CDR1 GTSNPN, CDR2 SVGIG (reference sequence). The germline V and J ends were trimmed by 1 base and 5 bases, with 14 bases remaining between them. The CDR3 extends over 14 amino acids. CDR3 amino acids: CAWSGTVLWETQYF. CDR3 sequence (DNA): TGTGCCTGGAGTGGGACAGTCCTTTGGGAGACCCAGTACTTC.

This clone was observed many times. The CDR3 here is CASSLDEGLGYSPLHF. The CDR3, as DNA: TGTGCCAGCAGCTTAGATGAGGGATTAGGATATTCACCCCTCCACTTT. The chain is built from TRBV7-8 and TRBJ1-6; D is unresolved. The length of the CDR3 is 16 residues. CDR1 and CDR2 (germline): SGHVS, FQNEAQ. Deletions cut 1 base from V and 8 bases from J, with 15 bases between.

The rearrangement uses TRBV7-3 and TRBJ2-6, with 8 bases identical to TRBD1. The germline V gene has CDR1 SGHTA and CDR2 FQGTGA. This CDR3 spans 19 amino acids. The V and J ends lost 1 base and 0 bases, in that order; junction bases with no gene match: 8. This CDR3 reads CASSLNNHRGSSGANVLTF. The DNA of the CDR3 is TGTGCCAGCAGCTTAAATAATCACAGGGGGAGCTCTGGGGCCAACGTCCTGACTTTC. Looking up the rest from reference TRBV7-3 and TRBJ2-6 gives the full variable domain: GAGVSQTPSNKVTEKGKYVELRCDPISGHTALYWYRQSLGQGPEFLIYFQGTGAADDSGLPNDRFFAVRPEGSVSTLKIQRTERGDSAVYLCASSLNNHRGSSGANVLTFGAGSRLTVL.

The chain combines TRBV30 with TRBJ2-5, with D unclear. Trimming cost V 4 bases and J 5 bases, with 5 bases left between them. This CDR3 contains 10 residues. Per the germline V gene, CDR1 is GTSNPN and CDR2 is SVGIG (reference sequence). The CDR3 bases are TGTGCCTGGAAGCGTGAGACCCAGTACTTC. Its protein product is CAWKRETQYF.

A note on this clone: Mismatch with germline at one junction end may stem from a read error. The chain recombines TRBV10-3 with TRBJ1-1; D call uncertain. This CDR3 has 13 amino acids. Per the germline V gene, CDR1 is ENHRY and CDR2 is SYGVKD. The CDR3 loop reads CASSYERDTEAFF. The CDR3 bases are TGTGCCAGCAGTTATGAGAGAGACACTGAAGCTTTCTTT.

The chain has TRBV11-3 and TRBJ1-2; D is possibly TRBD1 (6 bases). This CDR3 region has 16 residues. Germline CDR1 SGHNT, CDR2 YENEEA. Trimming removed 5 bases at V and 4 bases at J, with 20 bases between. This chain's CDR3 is CASSPLGGQWSYGYTF. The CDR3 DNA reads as TGTGCCAGCAGCCCACTTGGGGGGCAATGGAGCTATGGCTACACCTTC.

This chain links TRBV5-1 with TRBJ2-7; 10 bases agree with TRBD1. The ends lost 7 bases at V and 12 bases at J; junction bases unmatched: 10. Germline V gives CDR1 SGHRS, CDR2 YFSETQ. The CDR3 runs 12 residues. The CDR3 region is CASGHRDRGGYF. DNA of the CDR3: TGCGCCAGCGGACACCGGGACAGGGGAGGGTACTTC.

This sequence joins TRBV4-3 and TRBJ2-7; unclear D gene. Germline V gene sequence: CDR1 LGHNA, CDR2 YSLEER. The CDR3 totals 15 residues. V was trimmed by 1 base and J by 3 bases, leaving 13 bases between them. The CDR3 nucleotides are TGCGCCAGCAGCCAAGTATTAGCTGGGATCTACGAGCAGTACTTC. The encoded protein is CASSQVLAGIYEQYF.

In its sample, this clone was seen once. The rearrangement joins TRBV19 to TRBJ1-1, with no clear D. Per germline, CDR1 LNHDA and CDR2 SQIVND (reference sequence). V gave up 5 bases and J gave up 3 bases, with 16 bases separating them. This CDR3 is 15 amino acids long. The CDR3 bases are TGTGCCAGTAGTCCGGGTCTCACAGCCTACACTGAAGCTTTCTTT. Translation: CASSPGLTAYTEAFF.

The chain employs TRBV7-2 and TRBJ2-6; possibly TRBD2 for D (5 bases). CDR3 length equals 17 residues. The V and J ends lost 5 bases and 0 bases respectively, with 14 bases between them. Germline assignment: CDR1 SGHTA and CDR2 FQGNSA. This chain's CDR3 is CASSPRTPNSGANVLTF. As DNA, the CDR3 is TGTGCCAGCAGCCCCCGGACTCCGAACTCTGGGGCCAACGTCCTGACTTTC.

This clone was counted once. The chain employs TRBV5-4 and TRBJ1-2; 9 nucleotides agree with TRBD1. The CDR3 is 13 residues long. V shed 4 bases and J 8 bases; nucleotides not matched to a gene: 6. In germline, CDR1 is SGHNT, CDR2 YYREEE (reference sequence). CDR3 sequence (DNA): TGTGCCAGCAGCATACAGGGGGCGGAGGGCTACACCTTC. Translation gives CASSIQGAEGYTF.

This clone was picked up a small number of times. CDR3 DNA sequence: TGTGCCAGCAGATCACTCAAAACACCCCTCCACTTT. Translated, it gives CASRSLKTPLHF. The chain links TRBV27 to TRBJ1-6; unclear D gene. Germline loops: CDR1 MNHEY, CDR2 SMNVEV (reference sequence). V lost 6 bases to trimming and J lost 11 bases, with 11 bases between them. The CDR3 spans 12 residues.

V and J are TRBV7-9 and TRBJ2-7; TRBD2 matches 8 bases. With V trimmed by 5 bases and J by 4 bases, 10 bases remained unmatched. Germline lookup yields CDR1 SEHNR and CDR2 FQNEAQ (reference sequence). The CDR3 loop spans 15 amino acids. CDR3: CASSRMGAGEYEQYF. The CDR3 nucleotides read TGTGCCAGCAGCCGTATGGGAGCGGGGGAATACGAGCAGTACTTC. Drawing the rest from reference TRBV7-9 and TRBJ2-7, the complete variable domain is DTGVSQNPRHKITKRGQNVTFRCDPISEHNRLYWYRQTLGQGPEFLTYFQNEAQLEKSRLLSDRFSAERPKGSFSTLEIQRTEQGDSAMYLCASSRMGAGEYEQYFGPGTRLTVT.

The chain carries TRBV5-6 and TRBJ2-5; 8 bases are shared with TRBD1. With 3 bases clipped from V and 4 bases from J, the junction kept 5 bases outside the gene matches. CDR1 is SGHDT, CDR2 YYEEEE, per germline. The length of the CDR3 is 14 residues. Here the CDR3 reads CASSSAGQGETQYF. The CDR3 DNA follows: TGTGCCAGCAGCTCAGCTGGACAGGGAGAGACCCAGTACTTC.

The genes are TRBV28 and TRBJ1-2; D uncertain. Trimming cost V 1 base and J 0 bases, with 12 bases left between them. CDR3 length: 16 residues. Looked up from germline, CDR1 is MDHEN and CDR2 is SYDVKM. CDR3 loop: CASSLYLRKANYGYTF. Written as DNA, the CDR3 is TGTGCCAGCAGTTTATACCTCAGGAAAGCTAACTATGGCTACACCTTC.

The CDR3 DNA follows: TGTGCCTGGAGGGGCTCCCCCGGGGAGCTGTTTTTT. This sequence encodes CAWRGSPGELFF. The V gene is TRBV30, the J gene TRBJ2-2; the D is unclear. Germline CDR1 is GTSNPN and CDR2 is SVGIG (reference sequence). This CDR3 comprises 12 residues. Trimming stripped 3 bases from V and 6 bases from J, with 8 bases between.

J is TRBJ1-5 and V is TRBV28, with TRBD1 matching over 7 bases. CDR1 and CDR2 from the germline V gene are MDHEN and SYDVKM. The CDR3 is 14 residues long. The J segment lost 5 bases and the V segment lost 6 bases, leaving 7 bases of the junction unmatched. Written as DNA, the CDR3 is TGTGCCAGCAGCCCCCGACAGGGTGATCAGCCCCAGCATTTT. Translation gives CASSPRQGDQPQHF.

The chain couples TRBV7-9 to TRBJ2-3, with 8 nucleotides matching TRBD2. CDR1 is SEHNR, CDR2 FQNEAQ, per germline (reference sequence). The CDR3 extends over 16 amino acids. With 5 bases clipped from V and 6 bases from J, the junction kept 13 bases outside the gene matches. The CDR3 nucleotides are TGTGCCAGCAGCCACGGGTCGAGCGGGGGTACGGATACGCAGTATTTT. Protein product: CASSHGSSGGTDTQYF.

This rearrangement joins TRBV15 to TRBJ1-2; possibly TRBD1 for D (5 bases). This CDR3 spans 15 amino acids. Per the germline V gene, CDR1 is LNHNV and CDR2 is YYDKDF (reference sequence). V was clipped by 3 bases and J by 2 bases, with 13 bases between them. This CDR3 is CATSSPGTANYGYTF. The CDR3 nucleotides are TGTGCCACCAGCAGCCCCGGGACGGCGAACTATGGCTACACCTTC. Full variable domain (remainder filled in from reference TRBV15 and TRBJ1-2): DAMVIQNPRYQVTQFGKPVTLSCSQTLNHNVMYWYQQKSSQAPKLLFHYYDKDFNNEADTPDNFQSRRPNTSFCFLDIRSPGLGDTAMYLCATSSPGTANYGYTFGSGTRLTVV.

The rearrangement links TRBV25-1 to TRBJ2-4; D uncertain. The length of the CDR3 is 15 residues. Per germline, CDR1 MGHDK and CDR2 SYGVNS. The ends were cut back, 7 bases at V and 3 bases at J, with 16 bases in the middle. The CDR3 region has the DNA TGTGCCAGCAAGTCGGCTCAAATCGGCAAAAACATTCAGTACTTC. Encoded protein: CASKSAQIGKNIQYF. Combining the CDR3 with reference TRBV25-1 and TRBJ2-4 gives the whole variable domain EADIYQTPRYLVIGTGKKITLECSQTMGHDKMYWYQQDPGMELHLIHYSYGVNSTEKGDLSSESTVSRIRTEHFPLTLESARPSHTSQYLCASKSAQIGKNIQYFGAGTRLSVL.

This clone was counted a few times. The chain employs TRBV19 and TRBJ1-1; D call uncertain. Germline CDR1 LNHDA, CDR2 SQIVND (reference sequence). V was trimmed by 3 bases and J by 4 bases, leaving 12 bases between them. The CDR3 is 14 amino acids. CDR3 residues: CASSIGSVITEAFF. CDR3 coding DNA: TGTGCCAGTAGTATCGGGTCGGTGATCACTGAAGCTTTCTTT.

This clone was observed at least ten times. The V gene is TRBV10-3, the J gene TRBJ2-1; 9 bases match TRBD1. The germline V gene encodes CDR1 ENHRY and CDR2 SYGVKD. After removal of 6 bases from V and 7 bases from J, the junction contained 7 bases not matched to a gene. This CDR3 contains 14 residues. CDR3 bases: TGTGCCATCAGGGGACAGGGTGTTTGGAATGAGCAGTTCTTC. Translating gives CAIRGQGVWNEQFF.

CDR3 coding DNA: TGTGCCAGCAGCTCCTTAGCGGGTCAGAAGCAAGAGACCCAGTACTTC. Translating gives CASSSLAGQKQETQYF. This chain uses TRBV11-2 with TRBJ2-5, with 7 bases that match TRBD2. The length of the CDR3 is 16 residues. With V trimmed by 4 bases and J by 2 bases, 10 bases remained unmatched. Germline CDR1 and CDR2: SGHAT and FQNNGV.